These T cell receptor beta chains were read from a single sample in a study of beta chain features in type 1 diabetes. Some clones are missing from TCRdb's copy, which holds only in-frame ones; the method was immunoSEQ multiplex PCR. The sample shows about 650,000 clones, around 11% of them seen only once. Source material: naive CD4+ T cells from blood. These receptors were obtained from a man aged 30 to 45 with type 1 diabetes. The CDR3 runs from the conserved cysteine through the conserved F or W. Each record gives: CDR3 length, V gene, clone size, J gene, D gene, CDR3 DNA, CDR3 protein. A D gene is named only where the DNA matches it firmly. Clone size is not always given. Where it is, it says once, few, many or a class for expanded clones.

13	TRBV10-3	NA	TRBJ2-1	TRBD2	TGTGCCATCAATAGCGGGGTCTACAATGAGCAGTTCTTC	CAINSGVYNEQFF
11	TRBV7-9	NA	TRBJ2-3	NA	TGTGCCAGCAGCTCCGGATATACGCAGTATTTT	CASSSGYTQYF
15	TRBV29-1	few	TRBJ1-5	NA	TGCAGCGTCGCCTCCCAAGGAGGGGCAAATCAGCCCCAGCATTTT	CSVASQGGANQPQHF
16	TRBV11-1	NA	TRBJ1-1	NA	TGTGCCAGCAGCTGGCCGACCCTGGGGACTAACACTGAAGCTTTCTTT	CASSWPTLGTNTEAFF
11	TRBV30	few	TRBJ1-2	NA	TGTGCCTGGAGTGTGTCTCATGGCTACACCTTC	CAWSVSHGYTF
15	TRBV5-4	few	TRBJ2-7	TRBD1	TGTGCCAGCAGCCGACCAGGACAGGGCCTTGGAGAGCAGTACTTC	CASSRPGQGLGEQYF
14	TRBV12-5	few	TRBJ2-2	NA	TGTGCTCCCGTATTCCTCGGGATTGGCGGGGAGCTGTTTTTT	CAPVFLGIGGELFF
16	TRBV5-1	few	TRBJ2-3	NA	TGCGCCAGCAGCTTGGAGGGTCAGGGGATCGCAGATACGCAGTATTTT	CASSLEGQGIADTQYF
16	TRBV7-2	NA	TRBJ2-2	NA	TGTGCCAGCAGCTCCCGTCAGGGCCGGAACACCGGGGAGCTGTTTTTT	CASSSRQGRNTGELFF
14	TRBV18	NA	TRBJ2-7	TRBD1	TGTGCCAGCTCACGTGAGACAGGGACCTACGAGCAGTACTTC	CASSRETGTYEQYF
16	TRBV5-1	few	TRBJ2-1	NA	TGCGCCAGCAGCTTAAGGGGGGACGGCCCCTACAATGAGCAGTTCTTC	CASSLRGDGPYNEQFF
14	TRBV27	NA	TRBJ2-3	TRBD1	TGTGCCAGCAGTCGACAGGGTGGAGCAGATACGCAGTATTTT	CASSRQGGADTQYF
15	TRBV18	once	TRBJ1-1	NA	TGTGCCAGCTCACCAAGGAGGGCAGCGGACACTGAAGCTTTCTTT	CASSPRRAADTEAFF
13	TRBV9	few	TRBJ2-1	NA	TGTGCCAGCAGCCCCCGAACGGGAAATGAGCAGTTCTTC	CASSPRTGNEQFF
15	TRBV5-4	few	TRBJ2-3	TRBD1	TGTGCCAGCAGACCATACAGGGGTTTCACAGATACGCAGTATTTT	CASRPYRGFTDTQYF
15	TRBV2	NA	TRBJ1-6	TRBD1	TGTGCCAGCATATGGCAGGGGGCCGGTAATTCACCCCTCCACTTT	CASIWQGAGNSPLHF
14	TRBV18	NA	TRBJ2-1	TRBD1	TGTGCCAGCTCACCAGGACAGGGCTTCAATGAGCAGTTCTTC	CASSPGQGFNEQFF
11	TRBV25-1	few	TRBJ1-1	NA	TGTGCCACCAGGCGGAACACTGAAGCTTTCTTT	CATRRNTEAFF
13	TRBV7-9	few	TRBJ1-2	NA	TGTGCCAGCAGCTTACGCGGGAGGGACGGCTACACCTTC	CASSLRGRDGYTF
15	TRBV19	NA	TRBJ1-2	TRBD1	TGTGCCAGTAGTACGACAGGGGGCAACCGTCACGGCTACACCTTC	CASSTTGGNRHGYTF
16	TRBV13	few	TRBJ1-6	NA	TGTGCCAGCAGCTTAGTGGGGGAGGCCTATAATTCACCCCTCCACTTT	CASSLVGEAYNSPLHF
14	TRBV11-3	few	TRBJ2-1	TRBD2	TGTGCCAGCACTCCCGGGCGGGAGGACAATGAGCAGTTCTTC	CASTPGREDNEQFF
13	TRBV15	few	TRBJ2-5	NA	TGTGCCACCAGCAGAGATCAGGGAGAGACCCAGTACTTC	CATSRDQGETQYF
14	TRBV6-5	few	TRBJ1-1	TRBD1	TGTGCCAGCAGTGAACAGGGGGCGAACACTGAAGCTTTCTTT	CASSEQGANTEAFF
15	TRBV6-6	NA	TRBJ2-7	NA	TGTGCCAGCAGCTGGCCCGTAGGGGCCCTCTACGAGCAGTACTTC	CASSWPVGALYEQYF
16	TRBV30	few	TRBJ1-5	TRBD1	TGTGCCTGGAGCCCCCCAAAGGGGGCCTTCAATCAGCCCCAGCATTTT	CAWSPPKGAFNQPQHF
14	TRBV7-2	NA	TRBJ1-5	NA	TGTGCCAGCAGCTCTGGCGTCGGGATACAGCCCCAGCATTTT	CASSSGVGIQPQHF
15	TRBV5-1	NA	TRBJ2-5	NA	TGCGCCAGCAGCTTGGCCATGGAGGGGCTGGAGACCCAGTACTTC	CASSLAMEGLETQYF
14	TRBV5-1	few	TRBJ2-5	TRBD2	TGCGCCAGCAGCTGGGGACTAGCGGAAGAGACCCAGTACTTC	CASSWGLAEETQYF
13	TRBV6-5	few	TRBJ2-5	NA	TGTGCCAGCAGACTGACAGTCCAAGAGACCCAGTACTTC	CASRLTVQETQYF
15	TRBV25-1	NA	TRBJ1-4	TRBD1	TGTGCCAGCAGTGATCTCCCGGGACAGGGAGAAGAACTGTTTTTT	CASSDLPGQGEELFF
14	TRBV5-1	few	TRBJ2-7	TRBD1	TGCGCCAGCGAGCCGGGACAGGGGTTCTACGAGCAGTACTTC	CASEPGQGFYEQYF
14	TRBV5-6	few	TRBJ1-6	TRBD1	TGTGCCAGCAGTCGTGGACAGGGTGCTTCACCCCTCCACTTT	CASSRGQGASPLHF
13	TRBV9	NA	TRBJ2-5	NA	TGTGCCAGCAGCGGGACGGTCCAAGAGACCCAGTACTTC	CASSGTVQETQYF
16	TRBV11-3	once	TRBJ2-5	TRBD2	TGTGCCAGCAGCTCTATCCTAGCGGGGGGACAAGAGACCCAGTACTTC	CASSSILAGGQETQYF
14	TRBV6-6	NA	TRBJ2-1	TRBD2	TGTGCCAGCAGTTATCAGCGGGGGGGAGTTGAGCAGTTCTTC	CASSYQRGGVEQFF
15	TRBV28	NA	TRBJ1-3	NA	TGTGCCAGCAGCCCCGCACAGGGCTCTGGAAACACCATATATTTT	CASSPAQGSGNTIYF
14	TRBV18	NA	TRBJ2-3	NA	TGTGCCAGCTCACCCCTACAGGTCGGGGGCGATCTGTATTTT	CASSPLQVGGDLYF
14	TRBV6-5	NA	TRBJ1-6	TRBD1	TGTGCCAGCAGTCGGACAGGGGCGAGTTCACCCCTCCACTTT	CASSRTGASSPLHF
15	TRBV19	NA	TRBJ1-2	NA	TGTGCCAGTAGTATAGCAGCAGACTTTAACTATGGCTACACCTTC	CASSIAADFNYGYTF
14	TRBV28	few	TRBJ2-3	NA	TGTGCCAGCAGTTCCCAAACTTCCACAGATACGCAGTATTTT	CASSSQTSTDTQYF
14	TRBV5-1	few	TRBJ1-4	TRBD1	TGCGCCAGCAGCTTGGGACAGGGTGGAGAAAAACTGTTTTTT	CASSLGQGGEKLFF
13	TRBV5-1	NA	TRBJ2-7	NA	TGCGCCAGCAGCTCTACGATCTCCCCCGAGCAGTACTTC	CASSSTISPEQYF
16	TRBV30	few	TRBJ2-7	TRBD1	TGTGCCTGGAGAACACTGCCGGGCAGGGGGAACTACGAGCAGTACTTC	CAWRTLPGRGNYEQYF
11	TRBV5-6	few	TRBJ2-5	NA	TGTGCCAGCAGCTTGGACGAGACCCAGTACTTC	CASSLDETQYF
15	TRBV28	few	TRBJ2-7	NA	TGTGCCAGCAGTTCTGGGGCGTCGGGGTCCTACGAGCAGTACTTC	CASSSGASGSYEQYF